This T cell receptor beta chain appears in the sequencing data of a study of cytomegalovirus exposure and HLA in healthy donors. The table came from immunoSEQ multiplex PCR; TCRdb's copy has only in-frame clones and leaves some out. The sample records approximately 59,000 clones, nearly 95% being singletons. Overall study findings and caveats: It was 150 to 200 TCR beta chains that were listed as cytomegalovirus-associated. Cytomegalovirus status was reportedly diagnosed by the classifier with high sensitivity and specificity.

Note on this clone: As yet, its antigen is unknown.

Trimming left V 4 bases short and J 2 bases short, with 17 bases between. The CDR3 extends over 17 amino acids. Germline lookup yields CDR1 SGHDN and CDR2 FVKESK. The receptor was isolated from a man aged 18 to 30 in good health and CMV-seropositive. V and J are TRBV14 and TRBJ2-2; D may be TRBD2 (6 bases). Specimen: PBMCs. As DNA, the CDR3 is TGTGCCAGCAGCCCCTCAAAACAGCGGGCAAACACCGGGGAGCTGTTTTTT. It codes for CASSPSKQRANTGELFF.